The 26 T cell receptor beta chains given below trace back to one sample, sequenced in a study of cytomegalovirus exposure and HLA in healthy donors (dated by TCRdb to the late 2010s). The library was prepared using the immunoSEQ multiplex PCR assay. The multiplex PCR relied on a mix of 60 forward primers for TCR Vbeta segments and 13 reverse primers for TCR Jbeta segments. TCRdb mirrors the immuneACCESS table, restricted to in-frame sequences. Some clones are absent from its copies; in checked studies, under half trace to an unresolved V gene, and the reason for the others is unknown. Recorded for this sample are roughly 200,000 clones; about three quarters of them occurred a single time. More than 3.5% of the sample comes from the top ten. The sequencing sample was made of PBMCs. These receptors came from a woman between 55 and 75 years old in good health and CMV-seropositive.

The CDR3 loop reads CATKSGGDQPQHF. CDR3 bases: TGTGCCACTAAATCCGGGGGGGATCAGCCCCAGCATTTT. The chain has TRBV2 and TRBJ1-5; TRBD1 might be the D (5 bases). The V gene lost 10 bases and the J gene lost 5 bases, with 15 bases spanning the gap. The CDR3 runs 13 residues. The germline V gene has CDR1 SNHLY and CDR2 FYNNEI.

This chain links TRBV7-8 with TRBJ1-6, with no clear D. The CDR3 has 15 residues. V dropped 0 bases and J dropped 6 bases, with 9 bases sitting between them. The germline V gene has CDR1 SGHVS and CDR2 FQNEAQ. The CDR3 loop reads CASSLAAGPNSPLHF. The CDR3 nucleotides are TGTGCCAGCAGCTTAGCGGCAGGTCCTAATTCACCCCTCCACTTT.

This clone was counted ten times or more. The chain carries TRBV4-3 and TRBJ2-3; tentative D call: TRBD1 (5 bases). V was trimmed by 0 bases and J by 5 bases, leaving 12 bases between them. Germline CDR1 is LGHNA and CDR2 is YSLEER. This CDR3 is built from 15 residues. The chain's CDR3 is CASSQDRLGVDTQYF. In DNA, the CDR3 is TGCGCCAGCAGCCAAGATCGCCTAGGGGTAGATACGCAGTATTTT.

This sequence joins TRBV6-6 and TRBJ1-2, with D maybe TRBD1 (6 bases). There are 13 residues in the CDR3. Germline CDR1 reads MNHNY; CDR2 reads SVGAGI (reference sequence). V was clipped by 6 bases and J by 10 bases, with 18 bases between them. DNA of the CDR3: TGTGCCAGCAGCCCCCGGCAGGGGCTCCCCTACACCTTC. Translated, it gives CASSPRQGLPYTF.

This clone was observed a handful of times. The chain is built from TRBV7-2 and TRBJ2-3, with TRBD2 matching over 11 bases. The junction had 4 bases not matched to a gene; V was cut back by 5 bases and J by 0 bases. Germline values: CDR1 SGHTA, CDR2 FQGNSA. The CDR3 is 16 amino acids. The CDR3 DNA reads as TGTGCCAGCAGCCTGCGACTAGCGGGAAGCACAGATACGCAGTATTTT. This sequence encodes CASSLRLAGSTDTQYF.

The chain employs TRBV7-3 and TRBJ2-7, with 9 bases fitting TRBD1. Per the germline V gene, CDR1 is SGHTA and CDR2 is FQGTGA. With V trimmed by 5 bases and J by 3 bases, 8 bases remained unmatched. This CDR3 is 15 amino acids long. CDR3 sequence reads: CASSAGDRVSYEQYF. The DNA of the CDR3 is TGTGCCAGCAGCGCTGGGGACAGGGTGAGCTACGAGCAGTACTTC.

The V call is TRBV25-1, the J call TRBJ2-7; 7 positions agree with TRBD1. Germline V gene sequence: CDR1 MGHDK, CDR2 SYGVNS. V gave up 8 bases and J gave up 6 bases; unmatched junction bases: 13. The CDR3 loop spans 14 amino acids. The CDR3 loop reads CASGDSHPLGEQYF. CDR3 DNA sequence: TGTGCCAGCGGGGACAGTCACCCCTTAGGCGAGCAGTACTTC.

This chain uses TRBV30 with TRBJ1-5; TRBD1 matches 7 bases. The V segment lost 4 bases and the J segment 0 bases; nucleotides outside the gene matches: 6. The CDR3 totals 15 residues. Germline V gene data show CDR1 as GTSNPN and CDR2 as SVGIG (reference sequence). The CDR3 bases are TGTGCCTGGAAGTTAGACAGGGATAGCAATCAGCCCCAGCATTTT. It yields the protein CAWKLDRDSNQPQHF.

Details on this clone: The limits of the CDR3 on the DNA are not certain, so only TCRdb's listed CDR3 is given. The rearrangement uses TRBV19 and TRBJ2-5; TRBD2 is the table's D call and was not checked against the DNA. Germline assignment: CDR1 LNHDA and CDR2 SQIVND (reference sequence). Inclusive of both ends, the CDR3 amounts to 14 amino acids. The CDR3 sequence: CASTSGNTQETQYF.

CDR3 residues: CASSQGAVIYEQYF. The CDR3, as DNA: TGTGCCAGCAGCCAAGGTGCAGTAATTTACGAGCAGTACTTC. This chain joins TRBV4-2 and TRBJ2-7; the D is unclear. There are 14 residues in the CDR3. Per the germline V gene, CDR1 is LGHNA and CDR2 is YNFKEQ. Trimming left V 1 base short and J 4 bases short, with 11 bases between.

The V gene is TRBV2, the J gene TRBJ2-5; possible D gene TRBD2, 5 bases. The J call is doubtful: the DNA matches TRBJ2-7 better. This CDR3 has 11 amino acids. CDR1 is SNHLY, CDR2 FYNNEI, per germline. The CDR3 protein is CASSWRYEQYF. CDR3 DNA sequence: TGTGCCAGCAGTTGGAGGTACGAGCAGTACTTC.

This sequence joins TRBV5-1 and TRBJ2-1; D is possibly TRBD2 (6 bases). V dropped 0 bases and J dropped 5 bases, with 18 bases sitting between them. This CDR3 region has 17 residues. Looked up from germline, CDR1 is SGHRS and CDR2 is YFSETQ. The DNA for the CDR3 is TGCGCCAGCAGCTTGGAACCTTTGCTAGCGAGAAACAATGAGCAGTTCTTC. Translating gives CASSLEPLLARNNEQFF.

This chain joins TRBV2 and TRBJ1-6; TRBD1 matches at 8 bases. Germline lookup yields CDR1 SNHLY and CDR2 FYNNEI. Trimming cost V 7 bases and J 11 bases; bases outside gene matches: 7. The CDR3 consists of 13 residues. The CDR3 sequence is CASTQGGLTPLHF. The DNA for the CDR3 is TGTGCCAGCACACAGGGGGGGCTTACACCCCTCCACTTT.

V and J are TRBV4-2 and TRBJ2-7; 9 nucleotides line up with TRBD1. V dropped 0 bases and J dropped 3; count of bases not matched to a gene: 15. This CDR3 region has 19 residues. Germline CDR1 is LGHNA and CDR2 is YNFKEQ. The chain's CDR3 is CASSQDGMGTGFGSYEQYF. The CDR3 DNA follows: TGTGCCAGCAGCCAAGACGGAATGGGGACAGGGTTTGGAAGCTACGAGCAGTACTTC.

CDR3 protein: CASSLEGGQKTQYF. The CDR3 DNA follows: TGTGCCAGCAGCTTAGAGGGGGGGCAGAAGACCCAGTACTTC. The chain combines TRBV7-2 with TRBJ2-5; weak D call: TRBD2 (7 bases). The germline gives CDR1 SGHTA, CDR2 FQGNSA. This CDR3 has 14 amino acids. With 1 base removed from V and 6 bases from J, the gap between germline ends came to 12 bases.

The CDR3 loop is CASSYNVRPGELFF. CDR3 DNA sequence: TGTGCCAGCAGTTACAATGTGAGGCCTGGGGAGCTGTTTTTT. The V and J genes are TRBV28 and TRBJ2-2; D remains ambiguous. V lost 4 bases and J 8 bases, leaving 14 bases between the germline ends. The CDR3 sequence is 14 residues long. CDR1 is MDHEN, CDR2 SYDVKM, per germline.

In DNA, the CDR3 is TGTGCCAGTAGTATAGGAAAAGTGGAGAACTATGGCTACACCTTC. This translates into CASSIGKVENYGYTF. The V gene is TRBV19, the J gene TRBJ1-2; the D is unclear. The V gene lost 1 base and the J gene lost 2 bases, with 11 bases spanning the gap. The germline V gene encodes CDR1 LNHDA and CDR2 SQIVND (reference sequence). This CDR3 is 15 amino acids long.

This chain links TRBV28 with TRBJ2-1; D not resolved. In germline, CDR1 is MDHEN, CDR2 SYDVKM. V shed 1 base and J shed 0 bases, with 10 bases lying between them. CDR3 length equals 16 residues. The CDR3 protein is CASSLLGSRSYNEQFF. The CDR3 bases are TGTGCCAGCAGTTTATTGGGCAGCCGCTCCTACAATGAGCAGTTCTTC.

CDR3 coding DNA: TGTGCCAGCAGTTCAGGACAGGGAGGCGAGCAGTACTTC. This codes for CASSSGQGGEQYF. The chain combines TRBV28 with TRBJ2-7, with 8 nucleotides matching TRBD1. The CDR3 extends over 13 amino acids. The J segment lost 6 bases and the V segment lost 4 bases, leaving 5 bases of the junction unmatched. The germline V gene encodes CDR1 MDHEN and CDR2 SYDVKM.

CDR3 region: CASSARPPGHSGNEQFF. The CDR3, as DNA: TGTGCCAGCAGTGCCCGACCACCGGGACACAGCGGCAATGAGCAGTTCTTC. This chain uses TRBV6-4 with TRBJ2-1, with D perhaps matching TRBD1 (6 bases). The length of the CDR3 is 17 residues. Germline CDR1 is MRHNA and CDR2 is SNTAGT. The V end lost 4 bases, the J end lost 6 bases, and 22 bases lay between the germline ends.

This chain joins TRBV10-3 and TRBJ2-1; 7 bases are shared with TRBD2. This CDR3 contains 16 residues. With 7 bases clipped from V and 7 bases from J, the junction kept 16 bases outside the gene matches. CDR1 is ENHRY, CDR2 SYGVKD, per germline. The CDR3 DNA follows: TGTGCCATCACTATAAAGACGGGGGTGGGAGGGAATGAGCAGTTCTTC. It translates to CAITIKTGVGGNEQFF.

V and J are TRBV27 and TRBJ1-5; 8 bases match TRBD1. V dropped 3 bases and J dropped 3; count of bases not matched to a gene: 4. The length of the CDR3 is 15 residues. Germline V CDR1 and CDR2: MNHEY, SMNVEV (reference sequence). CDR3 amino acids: CASSFLTGVNQPQHF. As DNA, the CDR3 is TGTGCCAGCAGTTTCCTGACAGGGGTCAATCAGCCCCAGCATTTT.

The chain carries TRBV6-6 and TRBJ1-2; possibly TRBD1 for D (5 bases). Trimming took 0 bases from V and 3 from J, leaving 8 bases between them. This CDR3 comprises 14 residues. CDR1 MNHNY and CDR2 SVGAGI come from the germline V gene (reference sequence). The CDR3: CASSYSEGYYGYTF. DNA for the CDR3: TGTGCCAGCAGTTACTCGGAGGGGTACTATGGCTACACCTTC.

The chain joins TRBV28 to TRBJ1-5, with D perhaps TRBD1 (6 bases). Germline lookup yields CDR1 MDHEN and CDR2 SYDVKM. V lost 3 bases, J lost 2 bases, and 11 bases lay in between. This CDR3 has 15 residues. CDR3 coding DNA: TGTGCCAGCAGTTTCTCGGACAGTCGCAATCAGCCCCAGCATTTT. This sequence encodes CASSFSDSRNQPQHF.

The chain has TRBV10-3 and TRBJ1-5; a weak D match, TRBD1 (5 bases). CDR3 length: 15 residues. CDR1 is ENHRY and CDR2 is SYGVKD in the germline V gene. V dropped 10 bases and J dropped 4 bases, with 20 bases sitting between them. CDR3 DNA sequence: TGTGCCACCTCGAGTCGGCAGGGAACTAATCAGCCCCAGCATTTT. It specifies CATSSRQGTNQPQHF.

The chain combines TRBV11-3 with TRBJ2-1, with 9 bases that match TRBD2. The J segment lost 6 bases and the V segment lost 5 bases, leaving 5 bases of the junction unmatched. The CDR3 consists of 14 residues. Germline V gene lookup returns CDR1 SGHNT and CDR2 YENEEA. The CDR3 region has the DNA TGTGCCAGCAGCGCGGGAGGGCGGGTCAATGAGCAGTTCTTC. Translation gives CASSAGGRVNEQFF. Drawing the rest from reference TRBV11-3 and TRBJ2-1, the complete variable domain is EAGVVQSPRYKIIEKKQPVAFWCNPISGHNTLYWYLQNLGQGPELLIRYENEEAVDDSQLPKDRFSAERLKGVDSTLKIQPAELGDSAVYLCASSAGGRVNEQFFGPGTRLTVL.